Included here is one T cell receptor (beta chain) sequence, with context. Its specificity is not known. Trimming removed 6 bases at V and 2 bases at J, with 12 bases between. Germline lookup yields CDR1 MDHEN and CDR2 SYDVKM. CDR3 length equals 14 residues. TCRdb passed the RT-PCR reads through MiXCR, listing each CDR3 protein once. Of 600,000 to 850,000 distinct CDR3 sequences listed, about 14% are singletons. This sample was included in a study of response to subunit inactivated influenza vaccine. Study-wide results and caveats: After each seasonal influenza vaccination, few new T cells are recruited, the authors suggested.

The sample here was PBMCs from blood, taken around 14 days before vaccination. The source of this sequence is a man aged 50-60 years who received an inactivated influenza vaccine. The chain is built from TRBV28 and TRBJ2-3; possible D gene TRBD1, 6 bases. This CDR3 is CASRVTGITDTQYF. DNA of the CDR3: TGTGCCAGCAGGGTAACAGGGATCACAGATACGCAGTATTTT.